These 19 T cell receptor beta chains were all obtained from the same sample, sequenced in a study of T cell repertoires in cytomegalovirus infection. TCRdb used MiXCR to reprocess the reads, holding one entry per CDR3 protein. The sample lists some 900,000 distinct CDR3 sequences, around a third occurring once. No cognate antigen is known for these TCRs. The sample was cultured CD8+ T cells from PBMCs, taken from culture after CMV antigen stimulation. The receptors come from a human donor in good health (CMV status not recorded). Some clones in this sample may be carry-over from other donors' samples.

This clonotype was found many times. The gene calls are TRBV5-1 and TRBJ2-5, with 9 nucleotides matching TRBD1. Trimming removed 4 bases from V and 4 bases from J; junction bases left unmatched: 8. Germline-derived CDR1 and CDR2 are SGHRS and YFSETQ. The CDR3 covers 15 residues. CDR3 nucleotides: TGCGCCAGCAGCCCCCCGGGACAGGGCAGAGAGACCCAGTACTTC. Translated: CASSPPGQGRETQYF.

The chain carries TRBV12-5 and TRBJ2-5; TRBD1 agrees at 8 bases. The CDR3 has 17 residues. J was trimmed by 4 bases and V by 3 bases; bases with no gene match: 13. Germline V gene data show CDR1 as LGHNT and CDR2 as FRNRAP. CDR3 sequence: CASGFQTDREGGETQYF. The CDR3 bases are TGTGCTAGTGGTTTTCAAACGGACAGGGAAGGCGGAGAGACCCAGTACTTC. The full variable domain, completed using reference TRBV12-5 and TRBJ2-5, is DARVTQTPRHKVTEMGQEVTMRCQPILGHNTVFWYRQTMMQGLELLAYFRNRAPLDDSGMPKDRFSAEMPDATLATLKIQPSEPRDSAVYFCASGFQTDREGGETQYFGPGTRLLVL.

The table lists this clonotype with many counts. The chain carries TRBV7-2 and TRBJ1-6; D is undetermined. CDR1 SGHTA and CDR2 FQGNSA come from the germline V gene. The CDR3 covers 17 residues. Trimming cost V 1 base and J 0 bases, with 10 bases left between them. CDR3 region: CASSLGTQYSYNSPLHF. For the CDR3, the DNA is TGTGCCAGCAGCTTAGGGACTCAGTACTCCTATAATTCACCCCTCCACTTT.

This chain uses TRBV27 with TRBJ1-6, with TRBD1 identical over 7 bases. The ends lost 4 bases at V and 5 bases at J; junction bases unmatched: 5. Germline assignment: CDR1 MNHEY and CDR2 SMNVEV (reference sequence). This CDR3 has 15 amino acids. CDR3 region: CASSWGQPDNSPLHF. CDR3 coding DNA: TGTGCCAGCAGTTGGGGACAGCCGGATAATTCACCCCTCCACTTT.

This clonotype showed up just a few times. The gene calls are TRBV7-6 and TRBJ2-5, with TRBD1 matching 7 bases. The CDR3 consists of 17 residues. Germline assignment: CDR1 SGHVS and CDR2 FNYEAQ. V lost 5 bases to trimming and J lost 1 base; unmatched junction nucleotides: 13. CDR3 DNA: TGTGCCAGCAGCGACACAGGGGTCGGAGCCGGCCAAGAGACCCAGTACTTC. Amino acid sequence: CASSDTGVGAGQETQYF.

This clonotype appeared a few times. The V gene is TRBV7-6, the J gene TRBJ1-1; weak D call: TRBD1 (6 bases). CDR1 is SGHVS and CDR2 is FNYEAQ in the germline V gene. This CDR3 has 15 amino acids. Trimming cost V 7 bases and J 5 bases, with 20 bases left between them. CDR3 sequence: CASIRGHAFDTEAFF. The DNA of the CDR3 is TGTGCCAGCATCCGGGGACATGCTTTTGATACTGAAGCTTTCTTT.

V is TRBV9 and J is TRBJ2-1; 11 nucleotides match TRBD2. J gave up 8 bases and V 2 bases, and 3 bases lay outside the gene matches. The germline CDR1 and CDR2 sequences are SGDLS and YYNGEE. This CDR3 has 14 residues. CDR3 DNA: TGTGCCAGCAGCGTTAGCGGGGGGGCAGATGAGCAGTTCTTC. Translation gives CASSVSGGADEQFF.

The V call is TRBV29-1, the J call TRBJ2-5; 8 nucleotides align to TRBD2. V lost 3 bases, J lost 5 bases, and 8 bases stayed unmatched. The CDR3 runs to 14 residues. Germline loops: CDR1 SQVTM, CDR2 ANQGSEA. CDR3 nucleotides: TGCAGCGTTGAGACGGGACTAGAAGAGGAGACCCAGTACTTC. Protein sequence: CSVETGLEEETQYF.

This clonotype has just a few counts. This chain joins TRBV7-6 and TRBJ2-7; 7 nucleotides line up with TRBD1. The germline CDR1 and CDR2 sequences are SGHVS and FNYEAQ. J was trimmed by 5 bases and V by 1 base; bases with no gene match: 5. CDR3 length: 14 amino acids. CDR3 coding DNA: TGTGCCAGCAGCTTAGGACAGGGAAGGGACGAGCAGTACTTC. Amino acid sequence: CASSLGQGRDEQYF.

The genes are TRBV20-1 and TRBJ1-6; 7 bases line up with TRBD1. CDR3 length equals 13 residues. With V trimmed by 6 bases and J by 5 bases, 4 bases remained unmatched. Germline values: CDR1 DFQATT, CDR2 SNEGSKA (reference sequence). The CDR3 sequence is CSASGTDNSPLHF. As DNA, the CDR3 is TGCAGTGCCTCCGGGACAGATAATTCACCCCTCCACTTT.

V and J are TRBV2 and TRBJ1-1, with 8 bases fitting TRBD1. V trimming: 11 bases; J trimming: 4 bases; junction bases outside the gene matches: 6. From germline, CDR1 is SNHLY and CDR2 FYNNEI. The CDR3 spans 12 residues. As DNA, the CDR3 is TGTGCCTACCAGGACAGGGCCACTGAAGCTTTCTTT. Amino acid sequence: CAYQDRATEAFF.

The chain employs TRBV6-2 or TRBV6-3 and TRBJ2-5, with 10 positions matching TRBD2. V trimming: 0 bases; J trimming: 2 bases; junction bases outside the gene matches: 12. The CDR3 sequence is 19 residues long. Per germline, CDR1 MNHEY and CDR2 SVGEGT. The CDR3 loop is CASSYSPSGGSMWQETQYF. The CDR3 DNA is TGTGCCAGCAGTTACTCGCCTAGCGGGGGAAGTATGTGGCAAGAGACCCAGTACTTC.

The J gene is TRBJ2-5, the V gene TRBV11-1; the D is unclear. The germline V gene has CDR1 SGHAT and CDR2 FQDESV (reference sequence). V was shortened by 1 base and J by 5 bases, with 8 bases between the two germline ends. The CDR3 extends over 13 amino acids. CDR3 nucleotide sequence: TGTGCCAGCAGCTTAGTAGCTTTGGAGACCCAGTACTTC. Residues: CASSLVALETQYF. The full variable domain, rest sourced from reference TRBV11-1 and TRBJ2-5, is EAEVAQSPRYKITEKSQAVAFWCDPISGHATLYWYRQILGQGPELLVQFQDESVVDDSQLPKDRFSAERLKGVDSTLKIQPAELGDSAMYLCASSLVALETQYFGPGTRLLVL.

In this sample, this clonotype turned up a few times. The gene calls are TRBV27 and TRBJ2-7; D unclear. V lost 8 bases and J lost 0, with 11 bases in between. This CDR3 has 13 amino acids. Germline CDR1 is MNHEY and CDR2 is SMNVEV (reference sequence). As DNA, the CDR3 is TGTGCCAGCGGGTGGGGTCCCTCCTACGAGCAGTACTTC. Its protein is CASGWGPSYEQYF.

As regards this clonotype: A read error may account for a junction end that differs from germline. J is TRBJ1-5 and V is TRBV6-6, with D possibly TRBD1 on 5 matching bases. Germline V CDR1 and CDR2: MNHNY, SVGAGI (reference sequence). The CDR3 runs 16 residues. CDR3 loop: CASSYSMASGKPPAYF. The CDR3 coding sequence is TGTGCCAGCAGTTACTCGATGGCGTCAGGGAAACCCCCAGCGTATTTT.

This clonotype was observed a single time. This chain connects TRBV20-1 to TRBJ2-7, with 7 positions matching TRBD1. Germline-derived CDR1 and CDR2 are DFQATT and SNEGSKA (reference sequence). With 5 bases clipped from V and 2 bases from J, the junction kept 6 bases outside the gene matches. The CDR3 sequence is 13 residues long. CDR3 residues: CSASGTETYEQYV. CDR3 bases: TGCAGTGCTTCCGGGACAGAGACCTACGAGCAGTACGTC.

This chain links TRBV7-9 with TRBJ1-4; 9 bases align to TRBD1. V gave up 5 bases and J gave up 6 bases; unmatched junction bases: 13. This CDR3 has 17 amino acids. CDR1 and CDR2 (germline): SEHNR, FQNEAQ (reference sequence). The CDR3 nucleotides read TGTGCCAGCAGCCGTCCTCGGGACAGGGAGGAGGATGAAAAACTGTTTTTT. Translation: CASSRPRDREEDEKLFF. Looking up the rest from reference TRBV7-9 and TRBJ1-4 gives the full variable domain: DTGVSQNPRHKITKRGQNVTFRCDPISEHNRLYWYRQTLGQGPEFLTYFQNEAQLEKSRLLSDRFSAERPKGSFSTLEIQRTEQGDSAMYLCASSRPRDREEDEKLFFGSGTQLSVL.

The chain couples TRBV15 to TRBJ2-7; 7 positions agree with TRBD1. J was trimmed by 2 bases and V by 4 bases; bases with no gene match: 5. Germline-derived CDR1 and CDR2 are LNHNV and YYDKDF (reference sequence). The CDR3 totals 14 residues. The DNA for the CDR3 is TGTGCCACCAGCAACCGGGACAGTACCTACGAGCAGTACTTC. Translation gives CATSNRDSTYEQYF.

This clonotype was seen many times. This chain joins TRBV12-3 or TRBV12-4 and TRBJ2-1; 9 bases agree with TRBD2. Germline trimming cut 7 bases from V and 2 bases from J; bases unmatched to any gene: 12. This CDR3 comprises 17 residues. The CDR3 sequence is CASKKAGGTRPYNEQFF. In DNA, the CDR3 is TGTGCCAGCAAGAAAGCGGGGGGCACCCGCCCCTACAATGAGCAGTTCTTC.